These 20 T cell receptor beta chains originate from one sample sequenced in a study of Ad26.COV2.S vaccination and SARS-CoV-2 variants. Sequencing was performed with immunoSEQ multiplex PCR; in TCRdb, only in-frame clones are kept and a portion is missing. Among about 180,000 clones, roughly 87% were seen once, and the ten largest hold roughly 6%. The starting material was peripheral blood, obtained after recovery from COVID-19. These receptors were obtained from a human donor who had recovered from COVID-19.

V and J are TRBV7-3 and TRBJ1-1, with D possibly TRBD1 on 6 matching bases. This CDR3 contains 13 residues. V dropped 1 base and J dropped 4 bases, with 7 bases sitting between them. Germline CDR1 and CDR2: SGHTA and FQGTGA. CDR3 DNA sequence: TGTGCCAGCAGCTTAATGGGGGCCACTGAAGCTTTCTTT. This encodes CASSLMGATEAFF.

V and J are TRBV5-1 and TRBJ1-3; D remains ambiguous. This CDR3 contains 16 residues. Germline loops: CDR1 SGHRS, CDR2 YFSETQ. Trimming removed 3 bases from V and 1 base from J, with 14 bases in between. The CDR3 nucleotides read TGCGCCAGCAGCTACGACCAAGTGCAGTCTGGAAACACCATATATTTT. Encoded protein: CASSYDQVQSGNTIYF.

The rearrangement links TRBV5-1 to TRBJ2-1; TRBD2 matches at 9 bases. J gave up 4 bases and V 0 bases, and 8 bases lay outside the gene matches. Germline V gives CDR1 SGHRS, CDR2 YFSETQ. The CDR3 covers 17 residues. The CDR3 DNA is TGCGCCAGCAGCTTGGTTAATCCTAGCGGGACTTACAATGAGCAGTTCTTC. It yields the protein CASSLVNPSGTYNEQFF.

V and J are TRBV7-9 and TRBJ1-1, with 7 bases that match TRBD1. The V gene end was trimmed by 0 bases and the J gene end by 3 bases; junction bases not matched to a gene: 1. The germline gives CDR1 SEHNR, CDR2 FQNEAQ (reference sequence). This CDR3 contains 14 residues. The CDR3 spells CASSLAGQYTEAFF. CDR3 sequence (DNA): TGTGCCAGCAGCTTAGCGGGACAGTACACTGAAGCTTTCTTT.

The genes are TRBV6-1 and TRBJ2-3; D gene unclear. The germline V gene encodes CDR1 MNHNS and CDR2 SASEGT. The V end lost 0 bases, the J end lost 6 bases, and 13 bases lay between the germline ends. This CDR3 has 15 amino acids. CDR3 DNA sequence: TGTGCCAGCAGTGAAGCCCCCCAGCTGTCCGATACGCAGTATTTT. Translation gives CASSEAPQLSDTQYF.

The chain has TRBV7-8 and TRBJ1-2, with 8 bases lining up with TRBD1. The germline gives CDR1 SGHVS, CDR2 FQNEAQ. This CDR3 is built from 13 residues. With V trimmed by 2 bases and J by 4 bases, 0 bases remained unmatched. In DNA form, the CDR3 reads TGTGCCAGCAGCTTAACAGGGGGCTATGGCTACACCTTC. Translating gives CASSLTGGYGYTF. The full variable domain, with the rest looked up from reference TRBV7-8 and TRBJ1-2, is GAGVSQSPRYKVAKRGQDVALRCDPISGHVSLFWYQQALGQGPEFLTYFQNEAQLDKSGLPSDRFFAERPEGSVSTLKIQRTQQEDSAVYLCASSLTGGYGYTFGSGTRLTVV.

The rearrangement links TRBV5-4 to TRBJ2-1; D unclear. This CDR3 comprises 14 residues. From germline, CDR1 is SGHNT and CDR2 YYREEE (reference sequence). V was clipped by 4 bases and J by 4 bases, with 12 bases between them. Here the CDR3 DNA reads TGTGCCAGCAGCCCTTACTACTCTTACAATGAGCAGTTCTTC. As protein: CASSPYYSYNEQFF.

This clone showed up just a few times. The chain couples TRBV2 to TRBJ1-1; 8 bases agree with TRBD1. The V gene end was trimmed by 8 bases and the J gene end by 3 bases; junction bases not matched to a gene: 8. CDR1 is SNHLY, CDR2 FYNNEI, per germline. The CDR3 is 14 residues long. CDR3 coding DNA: TGTGCCAGCTCCCGGGACAGGAGGGACACTGAAGCTTTCTTT. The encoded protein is CASSRDRRDTEAFF.

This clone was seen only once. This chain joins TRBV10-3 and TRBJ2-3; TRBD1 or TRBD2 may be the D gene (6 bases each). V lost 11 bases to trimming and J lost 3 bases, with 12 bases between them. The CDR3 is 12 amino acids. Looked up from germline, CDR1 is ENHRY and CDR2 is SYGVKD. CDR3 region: CAAEGETDTQYF. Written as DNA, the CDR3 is TGTGCCGCGGAGGGGGAAACAGATACGCAGTATTTT.

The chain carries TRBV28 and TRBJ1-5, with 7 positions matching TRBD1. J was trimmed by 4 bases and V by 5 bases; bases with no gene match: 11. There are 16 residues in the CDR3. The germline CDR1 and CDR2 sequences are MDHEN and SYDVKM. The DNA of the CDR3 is TGTGCCAGCAGTGCTCCCGACAGGGTGTTGAATCAGCCCCAGCATTTT. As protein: CASSAPDRVLNQPQHF. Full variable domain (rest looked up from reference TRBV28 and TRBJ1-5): DVKVTQSSRYLVKRTGEKVFLECVQDMDHENMFWYRQDPGLGLRLIYFSYDVKMKEKGDIPEGYSVSREKKERFSLILESASTNQTSMYLCASSAPDRVLNQPQHFGDGTRLSIL.

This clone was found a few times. The CDR3 here is CASSLAFTGAGGYTF. CDR3 nucleotide sequence: TGTGCCAGCAGCTTAGCGTTCACAGGGGCGGGAGGCTACACCTTC. The chain employs TRBV7-8 and TRBJ1-2, with 7 bases lining up with TRBD1. The CDR3 is made up of 15 amino acids. CDR1 is SGHVS, CDR2 FQNEAQ, per germline. V lost 0 bases, J lost 8 bases, and 9 bases stayed unmatched.

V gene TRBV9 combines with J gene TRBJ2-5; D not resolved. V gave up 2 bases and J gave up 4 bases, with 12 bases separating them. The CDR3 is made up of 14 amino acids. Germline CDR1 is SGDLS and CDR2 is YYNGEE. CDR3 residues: CASSVGVRGETQYF. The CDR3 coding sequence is TGTGCCAGCAGCGTTGGGGTCAGAGGAGAGACCCAGTACTTC.

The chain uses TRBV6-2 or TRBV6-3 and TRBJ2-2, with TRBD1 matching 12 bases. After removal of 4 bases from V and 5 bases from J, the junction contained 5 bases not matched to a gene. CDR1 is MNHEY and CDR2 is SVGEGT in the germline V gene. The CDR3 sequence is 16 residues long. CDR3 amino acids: CASSSLGQGATGELFF. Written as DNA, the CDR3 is TGTGCCAGCAGTTCCCTGGGACAGGGGGCAACCGGGGAGCTGTTTTTT.

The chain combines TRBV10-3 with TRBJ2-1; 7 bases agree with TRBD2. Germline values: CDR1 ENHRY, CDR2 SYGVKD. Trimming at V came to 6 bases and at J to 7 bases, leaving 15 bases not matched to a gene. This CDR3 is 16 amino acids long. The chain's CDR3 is CAISPGGSQSGNEQFF. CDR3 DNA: TGTGCCATCAGCCCGGGCGGGAGCCAGAGTGGAAATGAGCAGTTCTTC.

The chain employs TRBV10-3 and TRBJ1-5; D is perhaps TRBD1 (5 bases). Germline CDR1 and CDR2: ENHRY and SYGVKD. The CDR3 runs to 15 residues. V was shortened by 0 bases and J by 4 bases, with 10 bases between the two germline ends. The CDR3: CAISESGQSNQPQHF. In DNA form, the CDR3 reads TGTGCCATCAGTGAGTCGGGGCAATCGAATCAGCCCCAGCATTTT.

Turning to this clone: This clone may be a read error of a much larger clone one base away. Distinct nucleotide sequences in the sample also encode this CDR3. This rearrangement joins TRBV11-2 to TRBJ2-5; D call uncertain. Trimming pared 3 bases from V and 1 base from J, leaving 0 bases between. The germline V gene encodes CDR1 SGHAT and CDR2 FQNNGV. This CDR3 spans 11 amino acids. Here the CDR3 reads CASSFQETQYF. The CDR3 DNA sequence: TGTGCCAGCAGCTTCCAAGAGACCCAGTACTTC.

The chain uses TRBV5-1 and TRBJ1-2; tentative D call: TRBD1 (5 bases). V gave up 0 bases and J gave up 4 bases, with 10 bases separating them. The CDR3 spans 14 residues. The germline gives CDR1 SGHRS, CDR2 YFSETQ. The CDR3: CASSLAEGFYGYTF. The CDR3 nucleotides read TGCGCCAGCAGCTTGGCCGAGGGGTTCTATGGCTACACCTTC.

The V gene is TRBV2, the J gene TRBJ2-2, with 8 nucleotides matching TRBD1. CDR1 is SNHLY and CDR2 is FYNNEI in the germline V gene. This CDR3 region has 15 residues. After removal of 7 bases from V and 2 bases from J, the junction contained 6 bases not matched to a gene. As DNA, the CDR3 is TGTGCCAGCATCCAGACAGGGGTAAACACCGGGGAGCTGTTTTTT. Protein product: CASIQTGVNTGELFF.

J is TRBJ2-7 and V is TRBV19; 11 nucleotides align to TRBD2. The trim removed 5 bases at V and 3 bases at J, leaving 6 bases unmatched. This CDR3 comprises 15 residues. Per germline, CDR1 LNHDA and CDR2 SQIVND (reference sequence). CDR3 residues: CASSGLAGPLYEQYF. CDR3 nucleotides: TGTGCCAGTAGTGGACTAGCGGGCCCGCTCTACGAGCAGTACTTC.

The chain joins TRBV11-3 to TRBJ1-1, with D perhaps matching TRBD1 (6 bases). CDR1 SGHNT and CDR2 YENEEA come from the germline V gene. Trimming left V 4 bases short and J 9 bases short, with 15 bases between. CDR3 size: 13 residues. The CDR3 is CASSSPGGDKAFF. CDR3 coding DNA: TGTGCCAGCAGCTCCCCAGGAGGGGACAAAGCTTTCTTT.